This T cell receptor (beta chain) was identified during a study of beta chain features in type 1 diabetes. Study results and caveats: Across all four CD4+ subsets, people with type 1 diabetes showed modestly shorter TCRB CDR3s.

Trimming removed 4 bases from V and 3 bases from J; junction bases left unmatched: 6. The CDR3 runs 15 residues. Per the germline V gene, CDR1 is SGHNT and CDR2 is YYREEE (reference sequence). Concerning this clone: Antigen unknown.

cDNA synthesis used the whole RNA isolate, giving expressed TCRB sequences. The data were produced by immunoSEQ multiplex PCR, yet TCRdb's version contains in-frame clones alone and is incomplete. This sample carries hundreds of thousands of clones, roughly an eighth of them seen once, and the ten largest clones take 0.02% to 0.025%. This receptor was obtained from a young man with type 1 diabetes. The rearrangement uses TRBV5-4 and TRBJ2-1; 8 bases fit TRBD1. The source material was naive CD4+ T cells from blood. CDR3 DNA sequence: TGTGCCAGCAGCCAGGACAGGGCCAACTACAATGAGCAGTTCTTC. It translates to CASSQDRANYNEQFF.